This T cell receptor (beta chain) was obtained from a study listed by TCRdb under 2016. Worth noting for this clonotype: Its antigen is not yet known. There are no base qualities to consult, and no much larger clone falls within one base.

Library prep was done by RT-PCR. The sequencer was an Illumina MiSeq. TCRdb reprocessing: public reads trimmed at Q25 with fastp, clones called with MiXCR, in-frame beta chains kept. Rows with one shared CDR3 protein collapse into an entry with the most common genes and DNA. The sample profile shows about 680,000 distinct CDR3 sequences; about 14% of them were found once. Jointly, the top ten make up 3.6% of the sample. The receptor's source is a female donor in good health, serving as a healthy control. The sample taken for sequencing was memory CD4+ T cells from blood.

CDR3 region: CASSPTGTQYGYTF. The DNA is as follows: TGTGCCAGCAGTCCTACCGGGACCCAATATGGCTACACCTTC. The chain uses TRBV5-4 and TRBJ1-2; TRBD1 is perhaps the D gene, given 5 matching bases. At the junction V is shortened by 5 bases and J by 5 bases, with 16 bases in between. The CDR3 contains 14 residues, cysteine and phenylalanine counted. The sequence is cut down to CDR3 DNA, 42 bases in frame from base 1. The germline V gene (reference sequence) supplies CDR1 SGHNT and CDR2 YYREEE.